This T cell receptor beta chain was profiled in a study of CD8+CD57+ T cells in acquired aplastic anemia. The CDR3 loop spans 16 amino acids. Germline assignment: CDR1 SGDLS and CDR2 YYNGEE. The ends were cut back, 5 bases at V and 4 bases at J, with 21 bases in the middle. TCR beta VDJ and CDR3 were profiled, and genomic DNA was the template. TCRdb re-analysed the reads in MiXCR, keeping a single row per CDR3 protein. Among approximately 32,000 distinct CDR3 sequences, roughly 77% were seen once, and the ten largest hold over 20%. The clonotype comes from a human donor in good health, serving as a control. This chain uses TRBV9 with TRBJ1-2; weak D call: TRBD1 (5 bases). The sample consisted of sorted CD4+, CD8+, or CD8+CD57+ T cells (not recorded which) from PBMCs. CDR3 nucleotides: TGTGCCAGCAGTCCATCGGGGACCTCACGATTCTATGGCTACACCTTC. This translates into CASSPSGTSRFYGYTF.